This TCR beta chain is from a study of patients and donors after allogeneic stem cell transplantation. TCRdb re-derived calls from the RT-PCR reads in MiXCR, one entry per CDR3 protein. The table includes approximately 57,000 distinct CDR3 sequences, about 14% detected once. In its sample, this clonotype was seen a few times. Germline V gives CDR1 DFQATT, CDR2 SNEGSKA (reference sequence). V was trimmed by 4 bases and J by 7 bases, leaving 20 bases between them. The CDR3 has 14 amino acids. J is TRBJ2-7 and V is TRBV20-1; a weak D match, TRBD1 (5 bases). This TCR derives from a human donor who was either an allogeneic HSCT recipient or a stem cell or donor lymphocyte infusion donor (not recorded which). It is not recorded whose cells these are; they may come from a transplant donor. The sample taken for sequencing was blood, either unsorted or a sorted T cell fraction (not recorded which). CDR3 sequence reads: CSATPQEFSREQYF. The CDR3 nucleotides read TGCAGTGCTACGCCACAGGAATTCTCCCGGGAGCAGTACTTC.